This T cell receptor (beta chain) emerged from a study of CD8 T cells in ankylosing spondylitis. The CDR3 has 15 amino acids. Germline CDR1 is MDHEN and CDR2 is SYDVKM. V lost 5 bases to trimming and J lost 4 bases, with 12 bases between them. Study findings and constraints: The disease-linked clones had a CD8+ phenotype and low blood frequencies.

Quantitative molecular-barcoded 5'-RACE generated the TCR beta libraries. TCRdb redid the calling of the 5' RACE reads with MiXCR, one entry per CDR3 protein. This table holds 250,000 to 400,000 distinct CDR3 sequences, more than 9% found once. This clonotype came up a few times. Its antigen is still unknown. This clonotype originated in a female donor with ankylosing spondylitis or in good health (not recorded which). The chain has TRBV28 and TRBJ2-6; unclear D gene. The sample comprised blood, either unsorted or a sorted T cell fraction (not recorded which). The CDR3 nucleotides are TGTGCCAGCAGTCCCCGGGCTCCCGGGGCCAACGTCCTGACTTTC. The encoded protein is CASSPRAPGANVLTF. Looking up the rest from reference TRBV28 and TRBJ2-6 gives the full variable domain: DVKVTQSSRYLVKRTGEKVFLECVQDMDHENMFWYRQDPGLGLRLIYFSYDVKMKEKGDIPEGYSVSREKKERFSLILESASTNQTSMYLCASSPRAPGANVLTFGAGSRLTVL.